The clone carrying this T cell receptor beta chain was seen at least ten times. Its target is unknown. TCRdb re-derived calls from the 5' RACE reads in MiXCR, one entry per CDR3 protein. This repertoire shows 690,000 or so distinct CDR3 sequences, 6% to 6.5% found once; its top ten account for under 2%. This sample stems from a study of identical twins. General study points: Insertions were fewer in abundant cord blood beta clonotypes, whereas memory repertoires showed none of this pattern.

Trimming cost V 3 bases and J 7 bases; bases outside gene matches: 9. The CDR3 has 16 residues. The rearrangement links TRBV12-3 or TRBV12-4 to TRBJ2-1, with 10 bases lining up with TRBD2. Sequenced sample: naive T cells sorted from blood. This sequence originates from a young man in good health. Written as DNA, the CDR3 is TGTGCCAGCAGTTTTAACAGCGGGAGGGCCAAGAATGAGCAGTTCTTC. It codes for CASSFNSGRAKNEQFF.